This entry is about one TCR beta chain. This record belongs to a study of radiotherapy plus CTLA-4 blockade in lung cancer. V lost 0 bases, J lost 3 bases, and 12 bases lay in between. The germline gives CDR1 SGHVS, CDR2 FQNEAQ. CDR3 size: 16 residues. Libraries were prepared by immunoSEQ multiplex PCR; TCRdb keeps only in-frame clonotypes and omits some of them. Found here are 30,000 or so clones, about 72% of them singletons; the top ten hold 7.5%. The source was peripheral blood, collected from a patient treated with radiotherapy plus ipilimumab. The chain employs TRBV7-8 and TRBJ1-5; tentative D call: TRBD1 (5 bases). This TCR derives from a human donor with non-small cell lung cancer who had stable disease on radiotherapy plus ipilimumab. The CDR3 loop reads CASSLAFSRVNQPQHF. CDR3 bases: TGTGCCAGCAGCTTAGCGTTTTCCAGGGTCAATCAGCCCCAGCATTTT.